Shown below are 8 T cell receptor beta chains from a single sample sequenced in a study of T cell repertoires in cytomegalovirus infection. The antigens of these receptors remain unknown. TCRdb passed the reads through MiXCR, listing each CDR3 protein once. The sample yields approximately 730,000 distinct CDR3 sequences, around a third seen once. The sample consisted of cultured PBMCs, taken from culture after CMV antigen stimulation. Source of these receptors: a human donor in good health (CMV status not recorded). Some clones in this sample may be carry-over from other donors' samples.

This clonotype has only a few counts. V and J are TRBV7-2 and TRBJ2-7, with TRBD2 identical over 8 bases. Trimming removed 2 bases from V and 5 bases from J; junction bases left unmatched: 8. Looked up from germline, CDR1 is SGHTA and CDR2 is FQGNSA. CDR3 length equals 15 residues. The CDR3 here is CASSLFAAGGDEQYF. The CDR3 DNA sequence: TGTGCCAGCAGCTTATTTGCGGCGGGAGGAGACGAGCAGTACTTC.

This chain links TRBV15 with TRBJ2-7, with D maybe TRBD1 (6 bases). Germline CDR1 LNHNV, CDR2 YYDKDF (reference sequence). Trimming stripped 3 bases from V and 3 bases from J, with 18 bases between. This CDR3 contains 16 residues. The CDR3, as DNA: TGTGCCACCAGCAGGGGGGAGAGGACAGTCGGCTACGAGCAGTACTTC. Amino acid sequence: CATSRGERTVGYEQYF.

V gene TRBV20-1 combines with J gene TRBJ2-1; D might be TRBD1 or TRBD2, each matching 5 bases. CDR1 and CDR2 from the germline V gene are DFQATT and SNEGSKA (reference sequence). The CDR3 totals 14 residues. V lost 0 bases, J lost 4 bases, and 10 bases lay in between. In DNA, the CDR3 is TGCAGTGCTAGAGATGCTTGGGGGTACAATGAGCAGTTCTTC. Protein sequence: CSARDAWGYNEQFF.

This clonotype has a handful of counts. The chain recombines TRBV19 with TRBJ2-7; tentative D call: TRBD1 (5 bases). V was cut by 8 bases and J by 2 bases, with 10 bases left in between. The CDR3 totals 12 residues. CDR1 and CDR2 (germline): LNHDA, SQIVND (reference sequence). As DNA, the CDR3 is TGTGCCAGTCAAGGGGTCACCTACGAGCAGTACTTC. It translates to CASQGVTYEQYF.

The V gene is TRBV20-1, the J gene TRBJ1-4; weak D call: TRBD1 (5 bases). Germline CDR1 reads DFQATT; CDR2 reads SNEGSKA (reference sequence). V shed 2 bases and J shed 6 bases, with 10 bases lying between them. This CDR3 region has 13 residues. In nucleotides, the CDR3 is TGCAGTGCTAGAAAGGGACGGGATGAAAAACTGTTTTTT. This sequence encodes CSARKGRDEKLFF.

This CDR3 reads CASSPPVTGPEQYF. The CDR3, as DNA: TGTGCCAGCAGCCCCCCCGTGACAGGGCCCGAGCAGTACTTC. The rearrangement uses TRBV7-9 and TRBJ2-7; 7 bases map to TRBD1. Germline V gene lookup returns CDR1 SEHNR and CDR2 FQNEAQ (reference sequence). The trim removed 5 bases at V and 6 bases at J, leaving 10 bases unmatched. The CDR3 sequence is 14 residues long. Filled out from reference TRBV7-9 and TRBJ2-7, the complete variable domain reads DTGVSQNPRHKITKRGQNVTFRCDPISEHNRLYWYRQTLGQGPEFLTYFQNEAQLEKSRLLSDRFSAERPKGSFSTLEIQRTEQGDSAMYLCASSPPVTGPEQYFGPGTRLTVT.

The chain combines TRBV12-3 or TRBV12-4 with TRBJ2-7; D call uncertain. The CDR3 runs to 13 residues. The V end was cut by 5 bases, the J end by 4 bases, with 12 bases between. The CDR3 DNA reads as TGTGCCAGCAGTCCCGAGACTGATTACGAGCAGTACTTC. Translation: CASSPETDYEQYF.

This clonotype was counted at least ten times. The chain uses TRBV7-2 and TRBJ2-2, with D possibly being TRBD2 (7 bases). Trimming cost V 5 bases and J 8 bases, with 18 bases left between them. The CDR3 is made up of 15 amino acids. From germline, CDR1 is SGHTA and CDR2 FQGNSA. The CDR3 sequence is CASSRRGGENGELFF. CDR3 sequence (DNA): TGTGCCAGCAGCAGGAGGGGGGGTGAGAATGGGGAGCTGTTTTTT.